Shown below are 12 T cell receptor beta chains from a single sample sequenced in a study of T cell changes during pregnancy in multiple sclerosis. Only in-frame clones appear in the TCRdb table, and some are missing; sequencing was by immunoSEQ multiplex PCR. In the table there are some 120,000 clones, roughly 92% of which are singletons. The sequencing here drew on peripheral blood, taken before pregnancy. The receptor source for this set is a female donor with multiple sclerosis, enrolled in a pregnancy study.

The V call is TRBV15, the J call TRBJ2-1; weak D call: TRBD2 (6 bases). The CDR3 covers 16 residues. Per the germline V gene, CDR1 is LNHNV and CDR2 is YYDKDF (reference sequence). V was cut by 5 bases and J by 7 bases, with 21 bases left in between. CDR3 amino acids: CATSLGPPRERNEQFF. CDR3 DNA sequence: TGTGCCACCAGCCTAGGGCCCCCGCGGGAACGTAATGAGCAGTTCTTC. Filled out from reference TRBV15 and TRBJ2-1, the complete variable domain reads DAMVIQNPRYQVTQFGKPVTLSCSQTLNHNVMYWYQQKSSQAPKLLFHYYDKDFNNEADTPDNFQSRRPNTSFCFLDIRSPGLGDTAMYLCATSLGPPRERNEQFFGPGTRLTVL.

The chain joins TRBV10-3 to TRBJ1-2; 10 bases are shared with TRBD1. The CDR3 sequence is 14 residues long. Per germline, CDR1 ENHRY and CDR2 SYGVKD. V lost 8 bases to trimming and J lost 8 bases; unmatched junction nucleotides: 11. The CDR3 sequence: CAIRGGQGPRGYTF. CDR3 coding DNA: TGTGCCATCCGGGGGGGACAGGGGCCGAGGGGCTACACCTTC.

This clone was seen a single time. V usage is TRBV29-1 and J usage is TRBJ1-2; TRBD1 matches 9 bases. From germline, CDR1 is SQVTM and CDR2 ANQGSEA. This CDR3 region has 13 residues. With V trimmed by 7 bases and J by 3 bases, 6 bases remained unmatched. CDR3 amino acids: CSATGTGYYGYTF. The CDR3 region has the DNA TGCAGCGCTACCGGGACAGGGTACTATGGCTACACCTTC.

The J gene is TRBJ2-1, the V gene TRBV10-1; TRBD2 is a possible D gene (5 bases). The CDR3 loop spans 16 amino acids. The germline V and J ends were trimmed by 6 bases and 10 bases, with 25 bases remaining between them. Germline V gives CDR1 WNHNN, CDR2 SYGVQD (reference sequence). CDR3 sequence: CASSSGLATPPTEQFF. Here the CDR3 DNA reads TGCGCCAGCAGCTCGGGATTAGCGACGCCCCCAACCGAGCAGTTCTTC.

The V and J genes are TRBV29-1 and TRBJ2-7, with TRBD1 as a possible D gene (6 bases). The germline V gene encodes CDR1 SQVTM and CDR2 ANQGSEA. CDR3 length equals 16 residues. Trimming left V 4 bases short and J 2 bases short, with 21 bases between. The CDR3 DNA follows: TGCAGCGTTGGGAAACCAGCCAGGACAGCAGCCTACGAGCAGTACTTC. The encoded protein is CSVGKPARTAAYEQYF.

In this sample, this clone turned up once. The rearrangement joins TRBV11-2 to TRBJ2-3; D possibly corresponds to TRBD1 (6 bases). CDR1 SGHAT and CDR2 FQNNGV come from the germline V gene. The CDR3 extends over 14 amino acids. Between the trimmed V and J ends, which lost 6 bases and 2 bases, there was a span of 12 bases. The CDR3 region is CASRGGLVTDTQYF. In DNA, the CDR3 is TGTGCCAGCAGAGGGGGTCTCGTCACAGATACGCAGTATTTT.

This clone came up once. This chain connects TRBV11-3 to TRBJ2-3; 10 bases fit TRBD1. Trimming took 5 bases from V and 4 from J; bases not matched to a gene: 6. Looked up from germline, CDR1 is SGHNT and CDR2 is YENEEA. The CDR3 sequence is 15 residues long. The CDR3 reads CASSPRTGGSDTQYF. The CDR3 bases are TGTGCCAGCAGCCCGAGGACAGGGGGGTCAGATACGCAGTATTTT.

The genes are TRBV5-4 and TRBJ2-5; a possible D gene is TRBD2 (6 bases). The CDR3 is 14 amino acids. V shed 0 bases and J shed 5 bases, with 11 bases lying between them. CDR1 and CDR2 from the germline V gene are SGHNT and YYREEE (reference sequence). The CDR3 is CASSLAGGTETQYF. CDR3 nucleotide sequence: TGTGCCAGCAGCTTGGCCGGGGGTACGGAGACCCAGTACTTC.

The V and J genes are TRBV10-3 and TRBJ2-3; D perhaps matches TRBD1 (5 bases). The CDR3 is made up of 17 amino acids. V was trimmed by 0 bases and J by 0 bases, leaving 13 bases between them. Germline CDR1 is ENHRY and CDR2 is SYGVKD. The CDR3 loop reads CAISESVAGMSTDTQYF. For the CDR3, the DNA is TGTGCCATCAGTGAGTCGGTCGCAGGGATGAGCACAGATACGCAGTATTTT.

This clone was seen once. This sequence joins TRBV5-1 and TRBJ1-1; D is undetermined. Germline V CDR1 and CDR2: SGHRS, YFSETQ. Trimming cost V 3 bases and J 2 bases, with 8 bases left between them. The CDR3 contains 13 residues. CDR3 protein: CASSSEGNTEAFF. CDR3 nucleotides: TGCGCCAGCAGCTCCGAGGGTAACACTGAAGCTTTCTTT. Looking up the rest from reference TRBV5-1 and TRBJ1-1 gives the full variable domain: KAGVTQTPRYLIKTRGQQVTLSCSPISGHRSVSWYQQTPGQGLQFLFEYFSETQRNKGNFPGRFSGRQFSNSRSEMNVSTLELGDSALYLCASSSEGNTEAFFGQGTRLTVV.

The V gene is TRBV2, the J gene TRBJ2-7, with 7 bases matching TRBD1. CDR3 length: 12 residues. V shed 8 bases and J 3 bases; nucleotides not matched to a gene: 4. Germline loops: CDR1 SNHLY, CDR2 FYNNEI. The CDR3 DNA reads TGTGCCAGCTCCCGGGACAGCTACGAGCAGTACTTC. This gives the protein CASSRDSYEQYF.

The chain uses TRBV6-6 and TRBJ2-1; 9 bases are shared with TRBD2. The germline CDR1 and CDR2 sequences are MNHNY and SVGAGI (reference sequence). The junction had 4 bases not matched to a gene; V was cut back by 2 bases and J by 5 bases. The CDR3 has 15 residues. The CDR3 spells CASSYGTSLDNEQFF. In nucleotides, the CDR3 is TGTGCCAGCAGTTACGGGACTAGCCTAGACAATGAGCAGTTCTTC.